The text below deals with one T cell receptor beta chain. Its target is unknown. Combining a sample-barcoded 5' primer with a J-beta primer mix, a second PCR ran for roughly 7 to 12 cycles. The template-switch adaptor was a 5' adaptor with 12 random nucleotides. It tagged each cDNA molecule. TCRdb re-analysed the 5' RACE reads in MiXCR, keeping a single row per CDR3 protein. This sample carries over 1,300,000 distinct CDR3 sequences, 45% to 70% of them seen once, and the ten largest clones take 5.5% to 8%. The data are from a study of blood T cells in healthy people across ages. Study-level results: Measured against age, TCR beta diversity per million T cells decreased in a roughly linear manner.

The CDR3 sequence is 12 residues long. Germline CDR1 reads DFQATT; CDR2 reads SNEGSKA (reference sequence). With 2 bases clipped from V and 7 bases from J, the junction kept 2 bases outside the gene matches. Every donor gave ten milliliters of peripheral blood. The amount of total RNA extracted per sample was at least 5 micrograms. The sequencing input was blood. This receptor was obtained from a young man in good health. This sequence joins TRBV20-1 and TRBJ2-1; 7 bases agree with TRBD1. The CDR3 loop is CSARRTGNEQFF. The CDR3 DNA sequence: TGCAGTGCTAGAAGGACAGGAAATGAGCAGTTCTTC.